The clone carrying this TCR beta chain appeared a few times. A second roughly 6 to 12 cycle PCR used barcoded and J-beta primers. MiXCR, applied by TCRdb to the 5' RACE reads, yields one record per CDR3 protein. This table holds over 750,000 distinct CDR3 sequences, around a quarter found once. This sample is part of a study of blood T cells in healthy people across ages. Another study also made use of these data, one on T cells of mothers and their children. This second report adds: Study donors consisted of a few healthy Caucasian mothers and their six children. The authors added sample barcodes and 2-4 random nucleotides using the M1S primer of the second PCR.

The sequenced sample consisted of blood. The origin of this receptor is a boy younger than 18 in good health.

CDR3 sequence (DNA): TGTGCCAGCAGCACTAGAACAGGGAAAGGGGAGCTGTTTTTT. Translation gives CASSTRTGKGELFF. This chain links TRBV21-1 with TRBJ2-2; TRBD1 is taken as the D call from the table, unchecked against the DNA. TRBV21-1 is a documented pseudogene. The CDR3 loop spans 14 amino acids.